This TCR beta chain was captured by sequencing in a study of beta chain features in type 1 diabetes. The entirety of the isolated RNA underwent reverse transcription, so expressed TCRB transcripts were sequenced. Profiling relied on immunoSEQ multiplex PCR, and the TCRdb table lists in-frame clones only, not all of them. The data contain 130,000 to 150,000 clones, 6.9% of them singletons. In regard to this clone: The sample has other DNA sequences that encode this CDR3 too.

CDR1 is MGHDK, CDR2 SYGVNS, per germline. V lost 1 base and J lost 5; bases outside the gene matches: 1. The CDR3 is made up of 13 amino acids. The sequencing input was central memory CD4+ T cells from blood. This rearrangement joins TRBV25-1 to TRBJ2-5, with 7 positions matching TRBD2. This receptor was identified in a woman in her thirties in good health. The CDR3 DNA reads TGTGCCAGCAGTGAATCCGGGGGGGAGACCCAGTACTTC. This translates into CASSESGGETQYF.